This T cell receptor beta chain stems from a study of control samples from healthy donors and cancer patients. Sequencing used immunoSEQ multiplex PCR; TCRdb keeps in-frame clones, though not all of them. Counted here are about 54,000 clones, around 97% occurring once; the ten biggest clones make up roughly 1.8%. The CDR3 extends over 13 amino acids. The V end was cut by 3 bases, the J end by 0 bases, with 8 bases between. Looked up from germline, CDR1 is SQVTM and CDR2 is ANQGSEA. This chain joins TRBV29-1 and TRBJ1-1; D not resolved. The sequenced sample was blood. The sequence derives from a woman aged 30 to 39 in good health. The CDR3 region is CSVEVRMNTEAFF. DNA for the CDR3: TGCAGCGTTGAGGTACGCATGAACACTGAAGCTTTCTTT.